The rows below give T cell receptor beta chains drawn from one sample of a study of shared clonotypes between healthy human individuals. Sequencing was performed with immunoSEQ multiplex PCR; in TCRdb, only in-frame clones are kept and a portion is missing. Of about 2 million clones in the sample, about 94% were seen once. Specimen: naive CD8+ T cells sorted from blood. These receptors were obtained from a man between 18 and 35 years old in good health. The CDR3 runs from the conserved cysteine through the conserved F or W. The D gene is left open where the match is weak. Size is omitted from some rows. Given values are once, few, many or a class for expanded clones.

J gene | clone size | D gene | V gene | CDR3 DNA | CDR3 protein
TRBJ1-2 | NA | NA | TRBV13 | TGTGCCAGCAGCTTAGGTAGGAGTCAGTGGGATGGCTACACCTTC | CASSLGRSQWDGYTF
TRBJ2-5 | NA | NA | TRBV7-9 | TGTGCCAGCAGCGACCAGTGGGAGACCCAGTACTTC | CASSDQWETQYF
TRBJ2-3 | NA | NA | TRBV4-1 | TGCGCCAGCAGCCAAGAACCCTTAAGCACAGATACGCAGTATTTT | CASSQEPLSTDTQYF
TRBJ2-5 | once | NA | TRBV6-5 | TGTGCCAGCAGTACAAATGGGGAGACCCAGTACTTC | CASSTNGETQYF
TRBJ1-4 | NA | TRBD1 | TRBV28 | TGTGCCAGCAGGAGACAGGGAGGTAATGAAAAACTGTTTTTT | CASRRQGGNEKLFF
TRBJ2-7 | NA | NA | TRBV14 | TGTGCCAGCAGCCAAGGGAGTCTCGGCGGGGGCTTCTACGAGCAGTACTTC | CASSQGSLGGGFYEQYF
TRBJ2-7 | once | NA | TRBV15 | TGTGCCACCAGCAGAGATCGTGCCGGCCAGGACTACGAGCAGTACTTC | CATSRDRAGQDYEQYF
TRBJ1-1 | NA | TRBD1 | TRBV27 | TGTGCCAGCAGTTCCCCAGGGGGGAACACTGAAGCTTTCTTT | CASSSPGGNTEAFF
TRBJ2-3 | once | NA | TRBV5-1 | TGCGCCAGCAGCGGTAACGTGGGCGCAGATACGCAGTATTTT | CASSGNVGADTQYF
TRBJ2-3 | NA | NA | TRBV13 | TGTGCCAGCAGCTTGCAGGGAGATACGCAGTATTTT | CASSLQGDTQYF
TRBJ1-5 | NA | NA | TRBV27 | TGTGCCAGCAGTTTAAATGGGGCAGGTAATCAGCCCCAGCATTTT | CASSLNGAGNQPQHF
TRBJ1-2 | NA | NA | TRBV6-5 | TGTGCCAGCACCCACTTTACGGGCTATGGCTACACCTTC | CASTHFTGYGYTF
TRBJ2-3 | NA | NA | TRBV7-8 | TGTGCCAGCAGCTTAGCGGCGGGGAGCACAGATACGCAGTATTTT | CASSLAAGSTDTQYF
TRBJ1-1 | NA | NA | TRBV30 | TGTGCCTGGACGGTCGCGACGAACACTGAAGCTTTCTTT | CAWTVATNTEAFF
TRBJ1-2 | NA | TRBD1 | TRBV7-9 | TGTGCCAGCAGCTTAGTTGGGGGACAGGGACGAGGTGGCTACACCTTC | CASSLVGGQGRGGYTF
TRBJ2-7 | NA | NA | TRBV10-2 | TGCGCCAGCAGTGAATTTCGTGGAGGCGAGCAGTACTTC | CASSEFRGGEQYF
TRBJ1-3 | once | NA | TRBV27 | TGTGCCAGCAGTGATCGCCAGGTGGGAAACACCATATATTTT | CASSDRQVGNTIYF
TRBJ2-5 | NA | TRBD2 | TRBV4-1 | TGCGCCAGCAGCTTCAGGAGCGGGGGCGGGGAGACCCAGTACTTC | CASSFRSGGGETQYF
TRBJ1-4 | NA | NA | TRBV15 | TGTGCCACCAGCAGAGATCTTGAGGGGCTTAATGAAAAACTGTTTTTT | CATSRDLEGLNEKLFF
TRBJ2-2 | NA | NA | TRBV28 | TGTGCCAGCAGTTTACTCGGGACGGGTGCCCTGAACACCGGGGAGCTGTTTTTT | CASSLLGTGALNTGELFF
TRBJ2-3 | NA | TRBD2 | TRBV10-1 | TGCGCCAGCAGTGAGTCGGTAGCGGGGGGCCGCACAGATACGCAGTATTTT | CASSESVAGGRTDTQYF
TRBJ2-7 | NA | NA | TRBV7-9 | TGTGCCAGCACCAATCCGGGCTCCTACGAGCAGTACTTC | CASTNPGSYEQYF
TRBJ2-5 | NA | TRBD1 | TRBV14 | TGTGCCAGCAGCCAAGATTTAGGGACAGGTATATTGGAAGAGACCCAGTACTTC | CASSQDLGTGILEETQYF
TRBJ2-1 | NA | NA | TRBV7-9 | TGTGCGATGGATACGATTGACGTGTACAATGAGCAGTTCTTC | CAMDTIDVYNEQFF
TRBJ1-6 | NA | NA | TRBV27 | TGTGCCAGCAGTTTAGGGTGGGACGGATATAATTCACCCCTCCACTTT | CASSLGWDGYNSPLHF
TRBJ2-2 | NA | TRBD2 | TRBV27 | TGTGCCAGCAGTAGACTAGCGGGGGGCACCGGGGAGCTGTTTTTT | CASSRLAGGTGELFF
TRBJ2-1 | NA | NA | TRBV2 | TGTGCCAGCAGTGAATCAGGCTTCTACAATGAGCAGTTCTTC | CASSESGFYNEQFF
TRBJ1-2 | NA | NA | TRBV27 | TGTGCCAGCAGTTTCGCGCGGGACTCCGGCTACACCTTC | CASSFARDSGYTF
TRBJ2-7 | NA | TRBD1 | TRBV2 | TGTGCCAGCAGAGACAGGGGGCTGGCCTACGAGCAGTACTTC | CASRDRGLAYEQYF
TRBJ1-2 | NA | NA | TRBV27 | TGTGCCAGCAGTCCACTTGCGGGGGGCTACACCTTC | CASSPLAGGYTF
TRBJ2-5 | NA | NA | TRBV25-1 | TGTGCCAGCAGTGACCTAGGGGAAGGAGAGACCCAGTACTTC | CASSDLGEGETQYF
TRBJ1-1 | NA | NA | TRBV4-1 | TGCGCCAGCAGCCAAGGGGGAGGACGGACTGAAGCTTTCTTT | CASSQGGGRTEAFF
TRBJ2-7 | NA | TRBD1 | TRBV27 | TGTGCCAGCAGTCCTCGGACAGGGGGAGGGTACGAGCAGTACTTC | CASSPRTGGGYEQYF
TRBJ1-1 | NA | TRBD1 | TRBV15 | TGTGCCACCAGCAGCGACAGGGGGCTCGGCACTGAAGCTTTCTTT | CATSSDRGLGTEAFF
TRBJ2-2 | NA | NA | TRBV9 | TGTGCCAGCAGCTCCCACCGTGAAAGGGGGGACACCGGGGAGCTGTTTTTT | CASSSHRERGDTGELFF
TRBJ1-2 | NA | NA | TRBV7-9 | TGTGCCAGCAGCTTAGTAGGCAAGGAGGACTATGGCTACACCTTC | CASSLVGKEDYGYTF
TRBJ1-2 | NA | NA | TRBV19 | TGTGCCAGTAGTACTTTCCGGACGGAAAACTATGGCTACACCTTC | CASSTFRTENYGYTF
TRBJ1-1 | NA | TRBD1 | TRBV7-9 | TGTGCCAGCAGCTTAGTGGGGGGGACAGTCACTGAAGCTTTCTTT | CASSLVGGTVTEAFF
TRBJ1-2 | NA | NA | TRBV30 | TGTGCCTGGACGCTGGGGGGCGGCTACACCTTC | CAWTLGGGYTF
TRBJ2-7 | NA | NA | TRBV7-9 | TGTGCCAGCAGCCGGGAGCTGGATTCGGCGGTCGAGCAGTACTTC | CASSRELDSAVEQYF
TRBJ2-7 | NA | TRBD1 | TRBV13 | TGTGCCAGCAGCTCTCCGGGACAGGGTCACGAGCAGTACTTC | CASSSPGQGHEQYF
TRBJ2-2 | NA | NA | TRBV10-3 | TGTGCCATCAGTGAGATCAAGGGACTTAACACCGGGGAGCTGTTTTTT | CAISEIKGLNTGELFF
TRBJ2-1 | NA | TRBD2 | TRBV9 | TGTGCCAGCAGCGCAGTCGGGACTAGCGGGACTTATGAGCAGTTCTTC | CASSAVGTSGTYEQFF
TRBJ2-2 | NA | NA | TRBV27 | TGTGCCAGCAGTTTACAGGCCACCGGGGAGCTGTTTTTT | CASSLQATGELFF
TRBJ2-5 | NA | NA | TRBV4-1 | TGCGCCAGCAGCCAGACGGGACCTTTTGGGGAGACCCAGTACTTC | CASSQTGPFGETQYF
TRBJ2-2 | NA | NA | TRBV30 | TGTGCCTGGAGTGTAGAGCAGGGGAACACCGGGGAGCTGTTTTTT | CAWSVEQGNTGELFF
TRBJ2-3 | NA | NA | TRBV30 | TGTGCCTGGAGCTTGGTGGGAGGTGCAGATACGCAGTATTTT | CAWSLVGGADTQYF
TRBJ2-7 | NA | NA | TRBV5-6 | TGTGCCAGCAGCCTCGAATCCGACGAGCAGTACTTC | CASSLESDEQYF
TRBJ1-4 | NA | TRBD1 | TRBV6-5 | TGTGCCAGCATCACCGTGGGGACAGCTGAAAAACTGTTTTTT | CASITVGTAEKLFF
TRBJ2-7 | NA | TRBD1 | TRBV13 | TGTGCCAGCAGCCAACGGGACAGGGGGTCATACGAGCAGTACTTC | CASSQRDRGSYEQYF
TRBJ2-7 | NA | NA | TRBV28 | TGTGCCAGCAGTTTTCAGGGGACGCTATGGGAGCAGTACTTC | CASSFQGTLWEQYF
TRBJ2-2 | NA | NA | TRBV9 | TGTGCCAGCAGCGTGGGAGGAGTCGCGACCGGGGAGCTGTTTTTT | CASSVGGVATGELFF
TRBJ2-3 | once | NA | TRBV11-3 | TGTGCCAGCAGCTTGGGAGGACGCACAGATACGCAGTATTTT | CASSLGGRTDTQYF
TRBJ2-7 | NA | TRBD2 | TRBV9 | TGTGCCAGCAGCCCCAGCGGGAGGGCCTACGAGCAGTACTTC | CASSPSGRAYEQYF
TRBJ2-1 | NA | TRBD2 | TRBV7-6 | TGTGCCAGCAGCGAGGGACTAGCGGGAGGTCTTGAGCAGTTCTTC | CASSEGLAGGLEQFF